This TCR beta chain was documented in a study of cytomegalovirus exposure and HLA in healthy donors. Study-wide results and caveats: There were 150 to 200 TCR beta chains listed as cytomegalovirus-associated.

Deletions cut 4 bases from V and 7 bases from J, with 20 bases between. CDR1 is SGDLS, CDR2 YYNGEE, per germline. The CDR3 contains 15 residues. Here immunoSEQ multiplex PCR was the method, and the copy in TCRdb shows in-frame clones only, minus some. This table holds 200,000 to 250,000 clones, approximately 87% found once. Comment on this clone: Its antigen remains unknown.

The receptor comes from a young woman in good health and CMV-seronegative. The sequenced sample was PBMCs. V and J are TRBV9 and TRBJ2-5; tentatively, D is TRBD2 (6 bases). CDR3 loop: CASSPQTEPGGTQYF. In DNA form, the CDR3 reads TGTGCCAGCAGCCCCCAGACTGAGCCCGGGGGGACCCAGTACTTC. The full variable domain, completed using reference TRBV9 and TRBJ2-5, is DSGVTQTPKHLITATGQRVTLRCSPRSGDLSVYWYQQSLDQGLQFLIQYYNGEERAKGNILERFSAQQFPDLHSELNLSSLELGDSALYFCASSPQTEPGGTQYFGPGTRLLVL.